The clone carrying this TCR beta chain was found once. The antigen is unknown. In the PCR, 60 Vbeta and 13 Jbeta primers were used. Measured with immunoSEQ multiplex PCR; TCRdb has only the in-frame clones, and not every one. The repertoire includes about 160,000 clones, 80% to 90% of them detected once, and approximately 2% sits in the top ten. The CDR3 totals 13 residues. The germline V gene encodes CDR1 SQVTM and CDR2 ANQGSEA. Trimming pared 1 base from V and 4 bases from J, leaving 10 bases between. This sample is part of a study of cytomegalovirus exposure and HLA in healthy donors. Whole-study findings and limits: The study flagged 150 to 200 TCR beta chains as cytomegalovirus-associated. Links to common viral pathogens appeared, in a later analysis, for several of the most significant clusters. HLA-A and HLA-B allele assignments for most subjects were reportedly predicted accurately using TCR beta sequences.

The clonotype was recovered from a woman aged 18-29 years in good health and CMV-seronegative. Sequencing was performed on PBMCs. The chain couples TRBV29-1 to TRBJ1-2, with D perhaps TRBD1 (5 bases). In DNA form, the CDR3 reads TGCAGCGTTGAAGGGAGGGGAGCCTATGGCTACACCTTC. This encodes CSVEGRGAYGYTF.